The rows below give T cell receptor beta chains drawn from one sample of a study of blood T cells in healthy people across ages. MiXCR was run by TCRdb on the 5' RACE reads, yielding one entry per CDR3 protein. The table lists 270,000 or so distinct CDR3 sequences, roughly a quarter of them singletons, with roughly 28% in the top ten. Material: blood. The origin of the receptors is a woman in her 70s in good health. CDR3s include the opening cysteine and the closing phenylalanine or tryptophan. Each record gives: D gene, clone size, V gene, J gene, CDR3 protein, CDR3 DNA. D genes are given only for firm matches. Rows may omit the clone size; those that give it use once, few, many or a size class.

TRBD2	.	TRBV7-9	TRBJ2-1	CASSQLAGRGDEQFF	TGTGCCAGCAGCCAACTAGCGGGAAGGGGCGATGAGCAGTTCTTC
TRBD1	many	TRBV29-1	TRBJ2-5	CSVGQEETQYF	TGCAGCGTGGGACAGGAAGAGACCCAGTACTTC
TRBD1	.	TRBV3-1	TRBJ2-5	CASSNPGTGGETQYF	TGTGCCAGCTCTAACCCCGGGACAGGGGGGGAGACCCAGTACTTC
TRBD2	many	TRBV9	TRBJ2-1	CASSVGFSGRGYNEQFF	TGTGCCAGCAGCGTAGGTTTCAGCGGGAGGGGATACAATGAGCAGTTCTTC
.	.	TRBV21-1	TRBJ2-5	CASIKAGNVTQETQYF	TGTGCCAGCATCAAGGCAGGGAATGTCACACAAGAGACCCAGTACTTC
.	.	TRBV6-6	TRBJ2-6	CASSFGGGRSSGANVLTF	TGTGCCAGCAGTTTTGGGGGGGGCCGAAGCTCTGGGGCCAACGTCCTGACTTTC
.	few	TRBV11-2	TRBJ2-7	CASSFDGSEQYF	TGTGCCAGCAGCTTTGACGGGAGCGAGCAGTACTTC
.	.	TRBV5-6	TRBJ2-7	CASKSTMELPYEQYF	TGTGCCAGCAAATCGACGATGGAACTCCCCTACGAGCAGTACTTC
.	.	TRBV7-2	TRBJ2-1	CASSLMGRGIGEQFF	TGTGCCAGCAGCTTAATGGGTAGAGGTATAGGAGAGCAGTTCTTC
.	few	TRBV7-2	TRBJ2-1	CASSLVLGYNEQFF	TGTGCCAGCAGCTTAGTTCTCGGCTACAATGAGCAGTTCTTC
.	once	TRBV21-1	TRBJ1-5	CASSKRPQHF	TGTGCCAGCAGCAAACGGCCCCAGCATTTT
TRBD1	.	TRBV20-1	TRBJ1-2	CSAREDRGFTF	TGCAGTGCTAGAGAGGACAGGGGTTTTACCTTC
.	.	TRBV14	TRBJ2-2	CASMDTGELFF	TGTGCCAGCATGGACACCGGGGAGCTGTTTTTT
TRBD2	.	TRBV20-1	TRBJ2-7	CSARGTSGTYEQYF	TGCAGTGCTAGAGGGACTAGCGGCACCTACGAGCAGTACTTC
.	.	TRBV7-3	TRBJ2-1	CASSLGMGSSEQFF	TGTGCCAGCAGCTTAGGGATGGGGAGCAGTGAGCAGTTCTTC
TRBD1	.	TRBV6-5	TRBJ2-3	CASSTGVSTDTQYF	TGTGCCAGCAGTACAGGGGTTAGCACAGATACGCAGTATTTT
.	.	TRBV20-1	TRBJ2-4	CSAMLDIQYF	TGCAGTGCTATGTTGGACATTCAGTACTTC
.	.	TRBV29-1	TRBJ1-5	CSVEERRTGPLRNTQHF	TGCAGCGTTGAAGAGAGGAGGACGGGACCTCTTCGAAATACGCAGCATTTT
.	few	TRBV6-5	TRBJ2-2	CASRGLGELFF	TGTGCCAGCAGGGGTCTCGGGGAGCTGTTTTTT
.	.	TRBV6-2/TRBV6-3	TRBJ2-1	CASSQDFGSYSEQFF	TGTGCCAGCAGCCAGGATTTCGGTTCCTACAGTGAGCAGTTCTTC
.	.	TRBV28	TRBJ2-1	CASSSPGSGGRDEQFF	TGTGCCAGCAGTTCCCCGGGAAGCGGAGGGCGGGATGAGCAGTTCTTC
.	.	TRBV7-9	TRBJ1-4	CASSFGRGERKLFF	TGTGCCAGCAGCTTTGGCAGGGGCGAGCGAAAACTGTTTTTT